Each of the 19 T cell receptor beta chains below was sequenced from the same sample in a study of PD-1 blockade in classical Hodgkin lymphoma. Assay: immunoSEQ multiplex PCR; the TCRdb copy retains only in-frame clones and omits some. The table shows approximately 100,000 clones, with about 83% occurring only once. Time point meaning: cycle 4 day 1 (C4D1), after 6 weeks of nivolumab. Each of the patients experienced relapse following autologous stem cell transplantation, and their brentuximab vedotin exposure differed. The sample was peripheral blood mononuclear cells (PBMCs), taken before the fourth cycle of nivolumab. Receptor source: a human donor with classical Hodgkin lymphoma.

To note about this clone: A clone one base away is much larger, so this may be a read error. The same CDR3 arises from other DNA sequences in this sample as well. The V and J genes are TRBV9 and TRBJ1-1; 7 bases line up with TRBD1. V shed 2 bases, J shed 1 base, and the junction held 2 bases outside the gene matches. The CDR3 is made up of 14 amino acids. The germline CDR1 and CDR2 sequences are SGDLS and YYNGEE. CDR3 in DNA: TGTGCCAGCAGCGTTACAGGGGCGAACACTGAAGCTTTCTTT. Protein product: CASSVTGANTEAFF.

This chain links TRBV9 with TRBJ2-3, with D tentatively TRBD2 (5 bases). The germline V and J ends were trimmed by 3 bases and 1 base, with 12 bases remaining between them. The germline V gene has CDR1 SGDLS and CDR2 YYNGEE. The CDR3 spans 15 residues. The CDR3 nucleotides are TGTGCCAGCAGCGGGGAGAGGGCCCGCACAGATACGCAGTATTTT. It encodes CASSGERARTDTQYF.

The rearrangement links TRBV14 to TRBJ2-1; D ambiguous. Germline CDR1 SGHDN, CDR2 FVKESK. The CDR3 has 11 residues. Trimming left V 1 base short and J 16 bases short, with 11 bases between. The CDR3 DNA reads as TGTGCCAGCAGCCAAGGGCCACGGGCCTTCTTC. Protein: CASSQGPRAFF.

The chain joins TRBV27 to TRBJ2-5, with TRBD2 matching 7 bases. The length of the CDR3 is 15 residues. After removal of 2 bases from V and 5 bases from J, the junction contained 8 bases not matched to a gene. CDR1 and CDR2 (germline): MNHEY, SMNVEV (reference sequence). CDR3 loop: CASSLVGAGEETQYF. The CDR3 DNA reads TGTGCCAGCAGTTTAGTCGGCGCGGGAGAGGAGACCCAGTACTTC.

The rearrangement links TRBV5-1 to TRBJ2-2; 11 bases agree with TRBD2. Germline V gene data show CDR1 as SGHRS and CDR2 as YFSETQ. The CDR3 loop spans 15 amino acids. The J segment lost 4 bases and the V segment lost 4 bases, leaving 3 bases of the junction unmatched. CDR3 bases: TGCGCCAGCAGCCCTCTAGCGGGAGGCACCGGGGAGCTGTTTTTT. Translated: CASSPLAGGTGELFF.

The V and J genes are TRBV19 and TRBJ2-7; 7 nucleotides agree with TRBD1. Trimming at V came to 2 bases and at J to 7 bases, leaving 5 bases not matched to a gene. Germline V lookup: CDR1 LNHDA, CDR2 SQIVND (reference sequence). The CDR3 runs to 13 residues. CDR3 region: CASSIFGQAEQYF. In nucleotides, the CDR3 is TGTGCCAGTAGTATATTTGGACAGGCTGAGCAGTACTTC. The variable domain in full, completed from reference TRBV19 and TRBJ2-7, reads DGGITQSPKYLFRKEGQNVTLSCEQNLNHDAMYWYRQDPGQGLRLIYYSQIVNDFQKGDIAEGYSVSREKKESFPLTVTSAQKNPTAFYLCASSIFGQAEQYFGPGTRLTVT.

The chain joins TRBV6-5 to TRBJ2-7; tentatively, D is TRBD2 (7 bases). Trimming took off 0 bases at V and 7 bases at J, with 16 bases between the two ends. Germline-derived CDR1 and CDR2 are MNHEY and SVGAGI. The CDR3 is 15 amino acids. CDR3 region: CASSYSGAAGGEQYF. For the CDR3, the DNA is TGTGCCAGCAGTTACTCGGGGGCGGCCGGGGGGGAGCAGTACTTC.

The V call is TRBV10-3, the J call TRBJ2-1; TRBD2 is a possible D gene (5 bases). This CDR3 is 18 amino acids long. The V gene lost 8 bases and the J gene lost 7 bases, with 30 bases spanning the gap. Germline lookup yields CDR1 ENHRY and CDR2 SYGVKD. The CDR3 nucleotides read TGTGCCATCTCGAAGCATGGAATTAGCGCCCTTAATGTAAATGAGCAGTTCTTC. This sequence encodes CAISKHGISALNVNEQFF.

The chain uses TRBV6-1 and TRBJ2-1, with D perhaps TRBD2 (6 bases). From germline, CDR1 is MNHNS and CDR2 SASEGT. CDR3 length: 13 residues. Trimming removed 6 bases from V and 6 bases from J, with 12 bases in between. The CDR3 DNA reads as TGTGCCAGCAGACTAGCTCTTCCCAATGAGCAGTTCTTC. Encoded protein: CASRLALPNEQFF.

This clone was recorded a few times. The chain links TRBV30 to TRBJ2-3, with D hard to call. V was shortened by 5 bases and J by 5 bases, with 8 bases between the two germline ends. In germline, CDR1 is GTSNPN, CDR2 SVGIG (reference sequence). The length of the CDR3 is 11 residues. The CDR3 nucleotides are TGTGCCTGGTTGAACGGAGATACGCAGTATTTT. Translating gives CAWLNGDTQYF.

The chain recombines TRBV10-1 with TRBJ2-1; unclear D gene. The germline CDR1 and CDR2 sequences are WNHNN and SYGVQD (reference sequence). The CDR3 sequence is 16 residues long. Trimming took 6 bases from V and 6 from J, leaving 21 bases between them. CDR3 in amino acids: CASSEVEETIFNEQFF. CDR3 coding DNA: TGCGCCAGCAGCGAGGTTGAGGAGACGATATTCAATGAGCAGTTCTTC.

The chain recombines TRBV14 with TRBJ2-3; the D is unclear. V lost 5 bases to trimming and J lost 4 bases, with 16 bases between them. Germline V gives CDR1 SGHDN, CDR2 FVKESK. The CDR3 is 15 residues long. The CDR3, as DNA: TGTGCCAGCAGCAAACGACTGCCTCGTGCAGATACGCAGTATTTT. Its protein is CASSKRLPRADTQYF.

As concerns this clone: The identical CDR3 is also encoded by other nucleotide sequences in the sample. The chain combines TRBV5-4 with TRBJ2-5; TRBD2 matches at 7 bases. The trim removed 1 base at V and 3 bases at J, leaving 0 bases unmatched. CDR3 length equals 13 residues. Germline V gives CDR1 SGHNT, CDR2 YYREEE (reference sequence). CDR3 DNA: TGTGCCAGCAGCTTGCGGGGGGAAGAGACCCAGTACTTC. As protein: CASSLRGEETQYF.

The rearrangement links TRBV19 to TRBJ2-4; either TRBD1 or TRBD2 may supply D (5 bases each). The CDR3 loop spans 17 amino acids. Germline assignment: CDR1 LNHDA and CDR2 SQIVND (reference sequence). The V and J ends lost 2 bases and 0 bases respectively, with 14 bases between them. CDR3 sequence: CASSIWGTQLAKNIQYF. The CDR3 nucleotides are TGTGCCAGTAGTATATGGGGGACCCAACTAGCCAAAAACATTCAGTACTTC. The whole variable domain, remainder taken from reference TRBV19 and TRBJ2-4, is DGGITQSPKYLFRKEGQNVTLSCEQNLNHDAMYWYRQDPGQGLRLIYYSQIVNDFQKGDIAEGYSVSREKKESFPLTVTSAQKNPTAFYLCASSIWGTQLAKNIQYFGAGTRLSVL.

The rearrangement uses TRBV10-3 and TRBJ1-2; D remains ambiguous. Trimming removed 1 base at V and 8 bases at J, with 11 bases between. The CDR3 is 13 residues long. Germline V lookup: CDR1 ENHRY, CDR2 SYGVKD. The CDR3 nucleotides are TGTGCCATCAGTGAGTGGACCCCTCAAGGCTACACCTTC. It translates to CAISEWTPQGYTF.

The V call is TRBV5-4, the J call TRBJ2-1; 8 nucleotides align to TRBD1. Unmatched junction bases numbered 2, after V lost 4 bases and J lost 5 bases. CDR3 length: 13 amino acids. The germline V gene encodes CDR1 SGHNT and CDR2 YYREEE (reference sequence). The CDR3 DNA reads as TGTGCCAGCAGCGGGGACAGGAACAATGAGCAGTTCTTC. This translates into CASSGDRNNEQFF.

This clone was seen a few times. The chain combines TRBV5-4 with TRBJ2-1, with TRBD2 identical over 11 bases. Germline-derived CDR1 and CDR2 are SGHNT and YYREEE (reference sequence). The CDR3 runs to 17 residues. V lost 6 bases and J lost 2; bases outside the gene matches: 10. CDR3 sequence reads: CASTGGLAGGAYNEQFF. In nucleotides, the CDR3 is TGTGCCAGCACCGGGGGGCTAGCGGGAGGTGCCTACAATGAGCAGTTCTTC.

The chain employs TRBV19 and TRBJ1-2, with D possibly TRBD1 on 5 matching bases. Germline-derived CDR1 and CDR2 are LNHDA and SQIVND (reference sequence). CDR3 size: 15 residues. The ends were cut back, 3 bases at V and 0 bases at J, with 11 bases in the middle. The CDR3 sequence: CASSIPGQTNYGYTF. CDR3 DNA: TGTGCCAGTAGTATTCCAGGACAAACTAACTATGGCTACACCTTC.

The rearrangement links TRBV5-6 to TRBJ1-5, with a possible D match to TRBD1 (6 bases). V was clipped by 4 bases and J by 4 bases, with 12 bases between them. Germline values: CDR1 SGHDT, CDR2 YYEEEE. The CDR3 contains 14 residues. CDR3 residues: CASSHRQANQPQHF. The CDR3 bases are TGTGCCAGCAGCCACCGACAGGCGAATCAGCCCCAGCATTTT. Full variable domain (outside the CDR3, taken from reference TRBV5-6 and TRBJ1-5): DAGVTQSPTHLIKTRGQQVTLRCSPKSGHDTVSWYQQALGQGPQFIFQYYEEEERQRGNFPDRFSGHQFPNYSSELNVNALLLGDSALYLCASSHRQANQPQHFGDGTRLSIL.